This T cell receptor beta chain was obtained from a study of regulatory T cells in long-lasting Graves disease. Study-wide points: Persistent disease exhibited a predilection for TRBV28, TRBJ1-2 and TRBJ2-5. Persistent Graves' patients showed less TCR diversity than newly diagnosed ones.

Per germline, CDR1 MDHEN and CDR2 SYDVKM. The CDR3 consists of 13 residues. Trimming pared 6 bases from V and 2 bases from J, leaving 11 bases between. Time point defined: newly diagnosed GD, antithyroid drugs for less than 3 months. Generation of the TCR library employed RNA extracted from PBMCs. CDR3-region Arm-PCR and iRepertoire HTBI primers produced the TCR beta libraries. TCRdb re-called the multiplex PCR reads through MiXCR, storing one row per CDR3 protein. This table holds about 620,000 distinct CDR3 sequences, 15% to 20% found once. The sample holds a few counts of this clonotype. Antigen: not known. These records were also assigned to another study, of T cells in Graves' hyperthyroidism and ophthalmopathy.

The source of this sequence is a woman aged 25 to 39 with Graves disease. The input for sequencing was peripheral blood mononuclear cells (PBMCs), taken at new diagnosis, from a patient treated with antithyroid drugs. This chain joins TRBV28 and TRBJ2-7; D is ambiguous. The chain's CDR3 is CASRAPMTYEQYF. The CDR3 DNA follows: TGTGCCAGCAGGGCCCCTATGACCTACGAGCAGTACTTC. The variable domain in full, completed from reference TRBV28 and TRBJ2-7, reads DVKVTQSSRYLVKRTGEKVFLECVQDMDHENMFWYRQDPGLGLRLIYFSYDVKMKEKGDIPEGYSVSREKKERFSLILESASTNQTSMYLCASRAPMTYEQYFGPGTRLTVT.